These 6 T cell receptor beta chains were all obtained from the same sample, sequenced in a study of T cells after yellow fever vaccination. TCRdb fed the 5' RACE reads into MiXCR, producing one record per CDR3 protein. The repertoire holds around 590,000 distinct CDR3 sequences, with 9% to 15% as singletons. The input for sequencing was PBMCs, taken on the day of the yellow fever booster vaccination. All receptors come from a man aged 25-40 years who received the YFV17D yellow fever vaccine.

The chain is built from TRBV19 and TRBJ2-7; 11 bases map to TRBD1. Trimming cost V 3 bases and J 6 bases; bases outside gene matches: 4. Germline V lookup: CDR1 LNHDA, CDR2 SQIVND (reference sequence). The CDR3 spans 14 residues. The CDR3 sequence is CASSIGQGAIEQYF. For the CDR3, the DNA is TGTGCCAGTAGTATCGGACAGGGGGCGATCGAGCAGTACTTC.

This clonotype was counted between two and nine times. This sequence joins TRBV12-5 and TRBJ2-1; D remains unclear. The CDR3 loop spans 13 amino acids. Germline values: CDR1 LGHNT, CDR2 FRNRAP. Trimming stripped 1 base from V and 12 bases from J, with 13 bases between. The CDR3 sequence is CASGLELYPGQFF. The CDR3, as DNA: TGTGCTAGTGGTTTGGAGTTATACCCCGGGCAGTTCTTC. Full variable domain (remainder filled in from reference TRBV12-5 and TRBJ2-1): DARVTQTPRHKVTEMGQEVTMRCQPILGHNTVFWYRQTMMQGLELLAYFRNRAPLDDSGMPKDRFSAEMPDATLATLKIQPSEPRDSAVYFCASGLELYPGQFFGPGTRLTVL.

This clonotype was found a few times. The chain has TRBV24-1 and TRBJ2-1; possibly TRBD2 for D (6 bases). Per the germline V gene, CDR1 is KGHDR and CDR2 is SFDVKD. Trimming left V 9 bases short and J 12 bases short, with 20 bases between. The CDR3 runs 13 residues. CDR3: CATSLGGASGQFF. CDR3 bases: TGTGCCACCTCCCTAGGCGGGGCCTCAGGGCAGTTCTTC.

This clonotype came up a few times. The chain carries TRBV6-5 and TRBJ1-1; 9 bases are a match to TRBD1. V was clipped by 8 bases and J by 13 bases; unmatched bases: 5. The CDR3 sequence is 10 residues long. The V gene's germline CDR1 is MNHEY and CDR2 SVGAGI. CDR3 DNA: TGTGCCAGCGGACAGGGGATCGTTTTCTTT. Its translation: CASGQGIVFF.

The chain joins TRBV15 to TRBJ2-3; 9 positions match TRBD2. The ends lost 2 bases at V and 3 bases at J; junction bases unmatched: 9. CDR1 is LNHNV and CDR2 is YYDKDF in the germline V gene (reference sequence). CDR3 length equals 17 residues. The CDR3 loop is CATSRTIAGEGTDTQYF. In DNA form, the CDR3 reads TGTGCCACCAGCAGAACCATAGCGGGAGAAGGGACAGATACGCAGTATTTT.

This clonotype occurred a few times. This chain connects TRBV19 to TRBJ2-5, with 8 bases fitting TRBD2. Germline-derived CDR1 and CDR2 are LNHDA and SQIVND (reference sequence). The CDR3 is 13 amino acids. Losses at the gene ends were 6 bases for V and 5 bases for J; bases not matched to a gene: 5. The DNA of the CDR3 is TGTGCCAGTAGCCAGCGGGAGACCGAGACCCAGTACTTC. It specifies CASSQRETETQYF.